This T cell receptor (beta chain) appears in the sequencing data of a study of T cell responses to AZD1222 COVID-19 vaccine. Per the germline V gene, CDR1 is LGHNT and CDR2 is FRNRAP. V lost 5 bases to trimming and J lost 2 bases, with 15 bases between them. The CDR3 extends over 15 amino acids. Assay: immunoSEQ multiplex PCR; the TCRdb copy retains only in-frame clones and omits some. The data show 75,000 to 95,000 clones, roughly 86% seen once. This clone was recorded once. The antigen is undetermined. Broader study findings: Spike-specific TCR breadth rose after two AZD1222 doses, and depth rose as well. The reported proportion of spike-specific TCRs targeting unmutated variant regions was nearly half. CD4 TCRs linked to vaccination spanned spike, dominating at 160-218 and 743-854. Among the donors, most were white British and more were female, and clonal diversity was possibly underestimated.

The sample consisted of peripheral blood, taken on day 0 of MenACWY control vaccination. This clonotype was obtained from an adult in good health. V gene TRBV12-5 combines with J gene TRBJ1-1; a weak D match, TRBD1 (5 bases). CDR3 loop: CASGGGGQPNTEAFF. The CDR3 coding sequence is TGTGCTAGTGGTGGGGGTGGCCAGCCTAACACTGAAGCTTTCTTT.